Listed below are T cell receptor beta chains from one sample, sequenced in a study of CD8+CD57+ T cells in acquired aplastic anemia. TCRdb analysed the reads with MiXCR anew, one entry per CDR3 protein. The data hold 160,000 or so distinct CDR3 sequences, with 40% to 55% observed a single time. Sequences were obtained from sorted CD4+, CD8+, or CD8+CD57+ T cells (not recorded which) from PBMCs. These receptors all come from a human donor with aplastic anemia. CDR3s include the opening cysteine and the closing phenylalanine or tryptophan. D genes are given only for firm matches. Rows may omit the clone size; those that give it use once, few, many or a size class.

d_gene | j_gene | abundance | v_gene | CDR3nt | CDR3aa
NA | TRBJ1-4 | many | TRBV6-5 | TGTGCCAGCAGTTACGATTGGCAGGGTGACGAAAAACTGTTTTTT | CASSYDWQGDEKLFF
TRBD1 | TRBJ2-7 | many | TRBV5-8 | TGTGCCAGCAGTTATGGACAGGCCATGAACCAGTACTTC | CASSYGQAMNQYF
NA | TRBJ1-2 | many | TRBV29-1 | TGCAGCGTTGAAGTTACAGCTTTCTATGGCTACACCTTC | CSVEVTAFYGYTF
NA | TRBJ1-2 | many | TRBV7-2 | TGTGCCAGCAGCCCCACAAGGGCCTATGGCTACACCTTC | CASSPTRAYGYTF
NA | TRBJ1-6 | many | TRBV2 | TGTGCCAGCAAAACTCGGAATAATTCACCCCTCCACTTT | CASKTRNNSPLHF
NA | TRBJ1-5 | many | TRBV25-1 | TGTGCCAGCAGTACAGAGAATCAGCCCCAGCATTTT | CASSTENQPQHF
NA | TRBJ2-7 | NA | TRBV20-1 | TGCAGTGCTAGAGATATCAGGGGACCCTACGAGCAGTACTTC | CSARDIRGPYEQYF
NA | TRBJ2-7 | many | TRBV7-9 | TGTGCCAGCAGCTTAGGAGGGGGGACCTTCTGGGGCTCCTACGAGCAGTACTTC | CASSLGGGTFWGSYEQYF
TRBD1 | TRBJ1-1 | NA | TRBV13 | TGTGCCAGCAGCTTAGTCGGGACAGGGGTGAACACTGAAGCTTTCTTT | CASSLVGTGVNTEAFF
NA | TRBJ2-3 | many | TRBV7-2 | TGTGCCAGCAGCTTAGCCCCGATACTCACAGATACGCAGTATTTT | CASSLAPILTDTQYF
TRBD1 | TRBJ1-2 | NA | TRBV10-3 | TGTGCCATCAGTGACCCCGGGACAGGGTCTGGCTACACCTTC | CAISDPGTGSGYTF
TRBD1 | TRBJ1-5 | many | TRBV20-1 | TGCAGTGCTGGGGAGAGACAGGGGAGCAATCAGCCCCAGCATTTT | CSAGERQGSNQPQHF
NA | TRBJ1-1 | few | TRBV12-3/TRBV12-4 | TGTGCCAGCAGTATCTTACAGGGAGTTGACACTGAAGCTTTCTTT | CASSILQGVDTEAFF
NA | TRBJ1-3 | NA | TRBV7-8 | TGTGCCAGCAGCTTAGAGGGACATCTCCCTGGGAACACCATATATTTT | CASSLEGHLPGNTIYF
TRBD2 | TRBJ2-7 | NA | TRBV10-2 | TGCGCCAGTAGGACTAGCGGGCTCGAGCAGTACTTC | CASRTSGLEQYF
TRBD2 | TRBJ2-5 | NA | TRBV10-3 | TGTGCCATCAGGGAAGCGGGGGACCAAGAGACCCAGTACTTC | CAIREAGDQETQYF
NA | TRBJ1-3 | NA | TRBV15 | TGTGCCATCGCCGGGGACGTCGGCGGAGGAAACACCATATATTTT | CAIAGDVGGGNTIYF
NA | TRBJ1-3 | few | TRBV5-1 | TGCGCCAGCAGCCCTAGGCCAGGGGTCGAGTTCTCTGGAAACACCATATATTTT | CASSPRPGVEFSGNTIYF
NA | TRBJ2-5 | once | TRBV2 | TGTGCCAGCAGTGTTTCGGGACAAGAGACCCAGTACTTC | CASSVSGQETQYF
TRBD1 | TRBJ2-1 | NA | TRBV19 | TGTGCCAGTAGTATGAACAGGGGACCCCACAATGAGCAGTTCTTC | CASSMNRGPHNEQFF
TRBD1 | TRBJ1-2 | NA | TRBV10-3 | TGTGCCATCAGGCAAGGACAGGGGGTCGGTTCTAGCTATGGCTACACCTTC | CAIRQGQGVGSSYGYTF
TRBD1 | TRBJ2-3 | NA | TRBV16 | TGTGCCAGCAGCCTCTGGACAGGGAGAAATGCAGATACGCAGTATTTT | CASSLWTGRNADTQYF
TRBD1 | TRBJ1-1 | NA | TRBV9 | TGTGCCAGCAGCGGAGGACAGGGAAGGACTGAAGCTTTCTTT | CASSGGQGRTEAFF
TRBD2 | TRBJ2-3 | many | TRBV6-1 | TGTGCCAGCACGCCAGCGGGGGGGGACACAGATACGCAGTATTTT | CASTPAGGDTDTQYF
TRBD2 | TRBJ2-7 | many | TRBV27 | TGTGCCAGCAGTAGGGGACTAGCGGGGGTAAACTACGAGCAGTACTTC | CASSRGLAGVNYEQYF
TRBD1 | TRBJ1-4 | many | TRBV12-3/TRBV12-4 | TGTGCCAGCAGTCAGACAGGGCCTAGGGGTAATGAAAAACTGTTTTTT | CASSQTGPRGNEKLFF
TRBD1 | TRBJ2-7 | many | TRBV5-1 | TGCGCCAGCAGCCGACAGGGGTCCAGCTCCTACGAGCAGTACTTC | CASSRQGSSSYEQYF
TRBD1 | TRBJ1-1 | NA | TRBV5-4 | TGTGCCAGCAGCGAGTGGACAGGGGTCGGGACAATTGAAGCTTTCTTT | CASSEWTGVGTIEAFF
TRBD1 | TRBJ2-5 | NA | TRBV11-2 | TGTGCCAGCAGCTCATCAGGGGGTTGGGAGACCCAGTACTTC | CASSSSGGWETQYF
TRBD1 | TRBJ1-2 | NA | TRBV28 | TGTGCCAGCAGTTTATCCGGCAGGGGGCAATACTATGGCTACACCTTC | CASSLSGRGQYYGYTF
NA | TRBJ1-5 | NA | TRBV28 | TGTGCCAGCAACCTTGGCACAGGGAGCTTTTGGCCCCAGCATTTT | CASNLGTGSFWPQHF
TRBD1 | TRBJ1-1 | NA | TRBV9 | TGTGCCAGCAGCGTGGCAGGGACAGGCATGAACACTGAAGCTTTCTTT | CASSVAGTGMNTEAFF
NA | TRBJ1-1 | few | TRBV10-3 | TGTGCCTCCCAAAGGGGATCCATGAACACTGAAGCTTTCTTT | CASQRGSMNTEAFF
NA | TRBJ1-1 | NA | TRBV20-1 | TGCAGTGCTAGTGGCATTGGGAGCGGCGTCGGAGCTTTCTTT | CSASGIGSGVGAFF
NA | TRBJ1-5 | many | TRBV12-3/TRBV12-4 | TGTGCCAGCAGTTTATTATTGGGTAGCAATCAGCCCCAGCATTTT | CASSLLLGSNQPQHF
NA | TRBJ2-2 | many | TRBV5-5 | TGTGCCAGCAGCTTAAGAAACGGTGGAGGGGGGGAGCTGTTTTTT | CASSLRNGGGGELFF
NA | TRBJ1-4 | NA | TRBV19 | TGTGCCAGTAGTATTTGGGCGGCAGCTAATGAAAAACTGTTTTTT | CASSIWAAANEKLFF
NA | TRBJ1-1 | few | TRBV12-3/TRBV12-4 | TGTGCCAGCAGTTTAGACCCTTGGCAGGGAAGTATGGGCATGAACACTGAAGCTTTCTTT | CASSLDPWQGSMGMNTEAFF
TRBD2 | TRBJ2-7 | NA | TRBV19 | TGTGCCAGTAGTACCCCGGGACTAGCGGTGAACGAAGGCGAGCAGTACTTC | CASSTPGLAVNEGEQYF
NA | TRBJ1-2 | few | TRBV2 | TGTGCCAGCAGTGACAGGGTCTATGGCTACACCTTC | CASSDRVYGYTF
TRBD1 | TRBJ1-3 | few | TRBV5-1 | TGCGCCAGCGCGGGTACAGGGGGCATGGACGGAAACACCATATATTTT | CASAGTGGMDGNTIYF
TRBD1 | TRBJ1-3 | few | TRBV4-2 | TGTGCCAGCAGCCCTAAACCGCGGGACAGTAGGGGCTTCTCTGGAAACACCATATATTTT | CASSPKPRDSRGFSGNTIYF
NA | TRBJ1-2 | many | TRBV13 | TGTGCCAGCAGCTTAAGAACAGGGGGCTACACCTTC | CASSLRTGGYTF
NA | TRBJ2-5 | NA | TRBV5-4 | TGTGCCAGCAGCTTGGTAAGGCCGGCTACAAGAGACCGCACCCCAACCCAGTACTTC | CASSLVRPATRDRTPTQYF
TRBD1 | TRBJ2-3 | once | TRBV6-4 | TGTGCCCCTGACGGGGTGGGCAGGGGGACAGATACGCAGTATTTT | CAPDGVGRGTDTQYF
NA | TRBJ1-2 | NA | TRBV4-1 | TGCGCCAGCCGGGGCTGGGGCTACACCTTC | CASRGWGYTF
TRBD2 | TRBJ2-1 | many | TRBV19 | TGTGCCAGTAGTATACGGCGGGCCACCGGGGGGGGTGAGCAGTTCTTC | CASSIRRATGGGEQFF
NA | TRBJ2-2 | many | TRBV10-1 | TGCGCCAGCAGTGAGGATCTGCGGAACACCGGGGAGCTGTTTTTT | CASSEDLRNTGELFF
NA | TRBJ2-3 | once | TRBV24-1 | TGTGCCACCAGTGATTTTACGCGGGGGCCGAGAGGAGATACGCAGTATTTT | CATSDFTRGPRGDTQYF
NA | TRBJ2-7 | few | TRBV6-1 | TGTGCCAGCGCCCTAAGGCCCCCAATTTTAGCAGGCGAGCAGTACTTC | CASALRPPILAGEQYF
NA | TRBJ1-1 | NA | TRBV7-6 | TGTGCCAGCAGCTTAGATAAGTACACTGAAGCTTTCTTT | CASSLDKYTEAFF
TRBD2 | TRBJ2-3 | NA | TRBV20-1 | TGCAGTGCTGCCGGGACTACCATGGGGGATACGCAGTATTTT | CSAAGTTMGDTQYF
TRBD2 | TRBJ2-1 | NA | TRBV6-2/TRBV6-3 | TGTGCCAGCAGTTACTCGGGTGCGGGGGGGCGGAATGAGCAGTTCTTC | CASSYSGAGGRNEQFF
NA | TRBJ1-2 | many | TRBV6-1 | TGTGCCAGCACCCCTGGCACTCTCAACTATGGCTACACCTTC | CASTPGTLNYGYTF